This T cell receptor (beta chain) was identified during a study of T cells in Graves' hyperthyroidism and ophthalmopathy. CDR3 length: 14 amino acids. Looked up from germline, CDR1 is MDHEN and CDR2 is SYDVKM. V lost 7 bases and J 4 bases, leaving 14 bases between the germline ends. This clonotype has a count of ten or more. Clinical symptoms, serum thyroxine and TRAb, thyroid ultrasound and orbital computed tomography together formed the diagnostic basis. RNA transcripts yielded amplified TCR beta CDR3 regions. RT-PCR in the first round (using the HTBI primer set) targeted the TCR CDR3. TCRdb redid the calling of the multiplex PCR reads with MiXCR, one entry per CDR3 protein. Of approximately 320,000 distinct CDR3 sequences listed, approximately 15% are singletons.

The sequence was collected from a young man with Graves' hyperthyroidism. The material sequenced was blood. The chain combines TRBV28 with TRBJ1-3; D may be TRBD1 (6 bases). For the CDR3, the DNA is TGTGCCAGCACTACAGGGTCTGTCGGAAACACCATATATTTT. Translated, it gives CASTTGSVGNTIYF.